The 31 T cell receptor beta chains in this list originate from one sample, sequenced in a study of blood T cell repertoires in COVID-19. Assay used: immunoSEQ multiplex PCR; TCRdb lists only in-frame clones, some missing. The sample has some 340,000 clones, around 83% seen once; the top ten hold under 3%. The sample taken for sequencing was peripheral blood. The receptors were gathered from a man under 40 with active or convalescent COVID-19.

The rearrangement links TRBV7-9 to TRBJ2-1; TRBD2 agrees at 11 bases. With 6 bases clipped from V and 5 bases from J, the junction kept 12 bases outside the gene matches. This CDR3 comprises 17 residues. Germline V CDR1 and CDR2: SEHNR, FQNEAQ (reference sequence). The CDR3 DNA follows: TGTGCCAGCAGTACCCAGCGACTAGCGGGACCCCACAATGAGCAGTTCTTC. Translation gives CASSTQRLAGPHNEQFF. Full variable domain (outside the CDR3, taken from reference TRBV7-9 and TRBJ2-1): DTGVSQNPRHKITKRGQNVTFRCDPISEHNRLYWYRQTLGQGPEFLTYFQNEAQLEKSRLLSDRFSAERPKGSFSTLEIQRTEQGDSAMYLCASSTQRLAGPHNEQFFGPGTRLTVL.

This chain uses TRBV5-5 with TRBJ1-1; 7 bases fit TRBD1. Germline CDR1 is SGHKS and CDR2 is YYEKEE (reference sequence). The CDR3 runs to 14 residues. Unmatched junction bases numbered 3, after V lost 4 bases and J lost 0 bases. As DNA, the CDR3 is TGTGCCAGCAGCGGGGACAGAGTGAACACTGAAGCTTTCTTT. Its protein product is CASSGDRVNTEAFF.

The chain has TRBV4-1 and TRBJ2-3, with 8 nucleotides matching TRBD2. Germline CDR1 is MGHRA and CDR2 is YSYEKL. The CDR3 extends over 16 amino acids. Trimming cost V 7 bases and J 5 bases; bases outside gene matches: 14. The CDR3 here is CASMKVYGRAGDTQYF. CDR3 bases: TGCGCCAGCATGAAGGTGTACGGGAGGGCGGGAGATACGCAGTATTTT.

This chain joins TRBV20-1 and TRBJ1-5; D is possibly TRBD1 (6 bases). The CDR3 runs to 13 residues. Trimming took off 3 bases at V and 11 bases at J, with 17 bases between the two ends. The germline CDR1 and CDR2 sequences are DFQATT and SNEGSKA (reference sequence). CDR3 coding DNA: TGCAGTGCTAGTTATGCAGGGGATGGGTCCCAGCATTTT. It yields the protein CSASYAGDGSQHF.

The rearrangement joins TRBV9 to TRBJ2-5, with 12 nucleotides matching TRBD2. CDR3 length equals 16 residues. Germline loops: CDR1 SGDLS, CDR2 YYNGEE. V was clipped by 1 base and J by 4 bases; unmatched bases: 5. CDR3 sequence reads: CASSVLPGLAGETQYF. CDR3 coding DNA: TGTGCCAGCAGCGTATTACCGGGACTAGCGGGAGAGACCCAGTACTTC.

V gene TRBV5-1 combines with J gene TRBJ2-5, with TRBD2 as a possible D gene (6 bases). Trimming removed 1 base from V and 5 bases from J, with 18 bases in between. CDR3 length equals 16 residues. Germline CDR1 and CDR2: SGHRS and YFSETQ. This CDR3 reads CASSLNVGGESETQYF. In DNA, the CDR3 is TGCGCCAGCAGCTTGAACGTCGGCGGGGAGAGCGAGACCCAGTACTTC.

The rearrangement joins TRBV2 to TRBJ2-7; 14 bases align to TRBD2. V shed 5 bases and J 9 bases; nucleotides not matched to a gene: 12. This CDR3 contains 16 residues. CDR1 and CDR2 (germline): SNHLY, FYNNEI. In nucleotides, the CDR3 is TGTGCCAGCAGTTCCGATCCCGGGACTAGCGGGAGAGTGCAGTACTTC. Translated: CASSSDPGTSGRVQYF.

The rearrangement links TRBV30 to TRBJ2-2; TRBD2 aligns across 8 bases. Germline V gene sequence: CDR1 GTSNPN, CDR2 SVGIG (reference sequence). This CDR3 contains 15 residues. The V and J ends lost 1 base and 3 bases, in that order; junction bases with no gene match: 4. CDR3 in DNA: TGTGCCTGGAGTGGGGAGCGGGGGTACACCGGGGAGCTGTTTTTT. Residues: CAWSGERGYTGELFF.

This CDR3 reads CASSLASGGYTDTQYF. In DNA form, the CDR3 reads TGTGCCAGCAGTTTAGCTAGCGGGGGTTACACAGATACGCAGTATTTT. The chain recombines TRBV27 with TRBJ2-3, with 10 bases matching TRBD2. V was pared by 2 bases and J by 2 bases, with 4 bases of the junction left unmatched. Germline V gives CDR1 MNHEY, CDR2 SMNVEV (reference sequence). CDR3 length: 16 amino acids.

V and J are TRBV12-3 or TRBV12-4 and TRBJ1-1; D call uncertain. Trimming stripped 6 bases from V and 5 bases from J, with 7 bases between. The CDR3 spans 11 residues. CDR3 nucleotide sequence: TGTGCCAGCAGGGAGGTGACTGAAGCTTTCTTT. It yields the protein CASREVTEAFF.

The chain employs TRBV3-1 (or the pseudogene TRBV3-2) and TRBJ2-7; the D gene is possibly TRBD1 (5 bases). The CDR3 totals 13 residues. V was clipped by 3 bases and J by 2 bases, with 8 bases between them. The V gene's germline CDR1 is LGHDT and CDR2 YNNKEL (reference sequence). CDR3 sequence: CASSHTGTYEQYF. The CDR3 DNA reads TGTGCCAGCAGCCACACAGGAACCTACGAGCAGTACTTC.

V gene TRBV24-1 combines with J gene TRBJ1-2; 9 nucleotides agree with TRBD1. V trimming: 3 bases; J trimming: 7 bases; junction bases outside the gene matches: 2. The CDR3 has 13 amino acids. Germline CDR1 reads KGHDR; CDR2 reads SFDVKD. The CDR3: CATSDDRGFGYTF. The CDR3 bases are TGTGCCACCAGTGATGACAGGGGGTTTGGCTACACCTTC.

The chain joins TRBV5-1 to TRBJ1-1; TRBD1 aligns across 9 bases. V was clipped by 0 bases and J by 2 bases; unmatched bases: 5. Germline CDR1 reads SGHRS; CDR2 reads YFSETQ. This CDR3 is 16 amino acids long. The CDR3 sequence: CASSLVGQGPNTEAFF. CDR3 DNA: TGCGCCAGCAGCTTGGTGGGACAGGGACCTAACACTGAAGCTTTCTTT. Supplemented by reference TRBV5-1 and TRBJ1-1, the full variable domain reads KAGVTQTPRYLIKTRGQQVTLSCSPISGHRSVSWYQQTPGQGLQFLFEYFSETQRNKGNFPGRFSGRQFSNSRSEMNVSTLELGDSALYLCASSLVGQGPNTEAFFGQGTRLTVV.

The rearrangement uses TRBV27 and TRBJ1-6, with 12 positions matching TRBD1. The CDR3 runs to 15 residues. With 5 bases clipped from V and 9 bases from J, the junction kept 5 bases outside the gene matches. Germline V gene lookup returns CDR1 MNHEY and CDR2 SMNVEV (reference sequence). The CDR3 sequence is CASSRDRGRVSPLHF. CDR3 bases: TGTGCCAGCAGTCGGGACAGGGGGCGCGTTTCACCCCTCCACTTT.

The genes are TRBV12-3 or TRBV12-4 and TRBJ1-3, with no clear D. With 5 bases removed from V and 0 bases from J, the gap between germline ends came to 5 bases. The CDR3 consists of 13 residues. The CDR3 nucleotides are TGTGCCAGCAGTCTTAACTCTGGAAACACCATATATTTT. This sequence encodes CASSLNSGNTIYF.

This chain links TRBV6-6 with TRBJ1-5; 7 bases line up with TRBD1. V gave up 4 bases and J gave up 4 bases; unmatched junction bases: 4. Germline CDR1 MNHNY, CDR2 SVGAGI (reference sequence). The CDR3 loop spans 14 amino acids. CDR3 in DNA: TGTGCCAGCAGTTTCCCGGGACAGAATCAGCCCCAGCATTTT. Its protein is CASSFPGQNQPQHF.

This chain links TRBV3-1 (or the pseudogene TRBV3-2) with TRBJ2-5; TRBD1 matches at 7 bases. The CDR3 loop spans 16 amino acids. Germline-derived CDR1 and CDR2 are LGHDT and YNNKEL (reference sequence). The V segment lost 3 bases and the J segment 4 bases; nucleotides outside the gene matches: 11. CDR3 DNA: TGTGCCAGCAGCCAGTTAGGGGGCGCGAGTTCAGAGACCCAGTACTTC. Encoded protein: CASSQLGGASSETQYF.

J is TRBJ1-2 and V is TRBV3-1 (or the pseudogene TRBV3-2); D is ambiguous. Germline V gene lookup returns CDR1 LGHDT and CDR2 YNNKEL (reference sequence). The CDR3 extends over 15 amino acids. The ends were cut back, 1 base at V and 0 bases at J, with 9 bases in the middle. The CDR3 DNA is TGTGCCAGCAGCCAAGCGCAGGAGGCTAACTATGGCTACACCTTC. It translates to CASSQAQEANYGYTF.

The chain combines TRBV6-4 with TRBJ2-2, with D tentatively TRBD2 (5 bases). Trimming shortened V by 7 bases and J by 0 bases, and 12 bases separated the two germline ends. The CDR3 loop spans 15 amino acids. CDR1 and CDR2 (germline): MRHNA, SNTAGT. In DNA form, the CDR3 reads TGTGCCAGCACCCCAGACTACCCGAACACCGGGGAGCTGTTTTTT. Protein sequence: CASTPDYPNTGELFF.

V usage is TRBV27 and J usage is TRBJ1-4, with D uncertain. This CDR3 is 14 amino acids long. CDR1 MNHEY and CDR2 SMNVEV come from the germline V gene (reference sequence). V gave up 5 bases and J gave up 7 bases, with 14 bases separating them. CDR3 region: CASSLGVWGEKLFF. The CDR3 bases are TGTGCCAGCAGTCTCGGGGTTTGGGGTGAAAAACTGTTTTTT.

The chain is built from TRBV5-1 and TRBJ1-3; a possible D gene is TRBD1 (5 bases). With 4 bases removed from V and 0 bases from J, the gap between germline ends came to 20 bases. From germline, CDR1 is SGHRS and CDR2 YFSETQ. There are 18 residues in the CDR3. The CDR3 here is CASSEQGVGMGSGNTIYF. The CDR3 DNA is TGCGCCAGCAGCGAGCAGGGCGTAGGAATGGGCTCTGGAAACACCATATATTTT.

The chain carries TRBV7-2 and TRBJ2-3; D perhaps matches TRBD2 (5 bases). CDR1 and CDR2 from the germline V gene are SGHTA and FQGNSA. This CDR3 region has 14 residues. Trimming left V 1 base short and J 4 bases short, with 9 bases between. The CDR3: CASSLVPAADTQYF. CDR3 sequence (DNA): TGTGCCAGCAGCTTAGTGCCAGCGGCAGATACGCAGTATTTT.

The chain is built from TRBV5-5 and TRBJ2-5, with TRBD2 matching 7 bases. From germline, CDR1 is SGHKS and CDR2 YYEKEE (reference sequence). The CDR3 has 14 amino acids. The V gene end was trimmed by 1 base and the J gene end by 3 bases; junction bases not matched to a gene: 3. CDR3 protein: CASSLYGGKETQYF. Here the CDR3 DNA reads TGTGCCAGCAGCTTGTACGGGGGGAAAGAGACCCAGTACTTC.

This rearrangement joins TRBV21-1 to TRBJ1-2. TRBV21-1 corresponds to a pseudogene. This CDR3 comprises 19 residues. CDR3 sequence: CASSAQRGAGGLKHYGYTF. In nucleotides, the CDR3 is TGTGCCAGCAGCGCCCAACGAGGGGCGGGGGGTCTTAAACACTATGGCTACACCTTC.

The rearrangement links TRBV25-1 to TRBJ2-7; a possible D gene is TRBD1 (6 bases). Trimming took off 6 bases at V and 0 bases at J, with 15 bases between the two ends. CDR3 length: 15 amino acids. In germline, CDR1 is MGHDK, CDR2 SYGVNS. The DNA of the CDR3 is TGTGCCAGCAGCGGCCAGGGGTCCCGCTCCTACGAGCAGTACTTC. It codes for CASSGQGSRSYEQYF.

The chain couples TRBV5-5 to TRBJ1-1; 7 bases match TRBD1. Germline CDR1 is SGHKS and CDR2 is YYEKEE (reference sequence). The V gene end was trimmed by 0 bases and the J gene end by 4 bases; junction bases not matched to a gene: 3. This CDR3 spans 14 amino acids. The CDR3 region has the DNA TGTGCCAGCAGCTTGGCCAGGGGGTCCACTGAAGCTTTCTTT. Protein: CASSLARGSTEAFF.

A few counts support this clone. The chain is built from TRBV29-1 and TRBJ1-2, with 8 bases fitting TRBD1. V was clipped by 7 bases and J by 7 bases; unmatched bases: 8. The CDR3 consists of 12 residues. CDR1 and CDR2 from the germline V gene are SQVTM and ANQGSEA. CDR3 bases: TGCAGCGGAGTCGACAGGGGTGGTGGCTACACCTTC. Residues: CSGVDRGGGYTF. Drawing the rest from reference TRBV29-1 and TRBJ1-2, the complete variable domain is SAVISQKPSRDICQRGTSLTIQCQVDSQVTMMFWYRQQPGQSLTLIATANQGSEATYESGFVIDKFPISRPNLTFSTLTVSNMSPEDSSIYLCSGVDRGGGYTFGSGTRLTVV.

This clone occurred a few times. The rearrangement joins TRBV19 to TRBJ1-1; D unclear. CDR1 LNHDA and CDR2 SQIVND come from the germline V gene (reference sequence). The CDR3 loop spans 14 amino acids. Trimming shortened V by 7 bases and J by 0 bases, and 12 bases separated the two germline ends. CDR3 DNA: TGTGCCAGTACACCGCGGGGTCTGAACACTGAAGCTTTCTTT. Its protein is CASTPRGLNTEAFF. The full variable domain, its missing parts supplied by reference TRBV19 and TRBJ1-1, is DGGITQSPKYLFRKEGQNVTLSCEQNLNHDAMYWYRQDPGQGLRLIYYSQIVNDFQKGDIAEGYSVSREKKESFPLTVTSAQKNPTAFYLCASTPRGLNTEAFFGQGTRLTVV.

V and J are TRBV7-2 and TRBJ2-1; 12 nucleotides agree with TRBD2. Looked up from germline, CDR1 is SGHTA and CDR2 is FQGNSA. V was clipped by 6 bases and J by 8 bases; unmatched bases: 20. CDR3 size: 19 residues. This CDR3 is CASSHNSRLAGVWGDEQFF. Here the CDR3 DNA reads TGTGCCAGCAGTCATAACTCGCGACTAGCGGGAGTATGGGGAGATGAGCAGTTCTTC. The full variable domain, rest sourced from reference TRBV7-2 and TRBJ2-1, is GAGVSQSPSNKVTEKGKDVELRCDPISGHTALYWYRQSLGQGLEFLIYFQGNSAPDKSGLPSDRFSAERTGGSVSTLTIQRTQQEDSAVYLCASSHNSRLAGVWGDEQFFGPGTRLTVL.

The chain employs TRBV9 and TRBJ2-1, with 8 positions matching TRBD2. The length of the CDR3 is 16 residues. Germline CDR1 and CDR2: SGDLS and YYNGEE. V gave up 0 bases and J gave up 9 bases; unmatched junction bases: 11. DNA of the CDR3: TGTGCCAGCAGCGTAGGGGCATCGAGCGGGAGCGGTGAGCAGTTCTTC. Translation gives CASSVGASSGSGEQFF.

The chain employs TRBV3-1 (or the pseudogene TRBV3-2) and TRBJ1-2; the match to TRBD1 covers 8 bases. CDR3 size: 14 residues. V was pared by 0 bases and J by 5 bases, with 2 bases of the junction left unmatched. Germline V CDR1 and CDR2: LGHDT, YNNKEL (reference sequence). The CDR3 reads CASSQDRTGYGYTF. The CDR3 DNA is TGTGCCAGCAGCCAAGACCGGACAGGGTATGGCTACACCTTC.